Following are 18 T cell receptor beta chains from one sample sequenced in a study of blood T cells in healthy people across ages. Next came a second PCR, run for about 7 to 11 cycles, which used a sample-barcoded 5' primer along with a J-beta primer mix. Each CDR3 protein gets one entry after TCRdb re-called the 5' RACE reads with MiXCR. This sample has roughly 1,500,000 distinct CDR3 sequences; about 40% occur once, and the top ten carry less than 8%. The specimen was blood. The receptors stem from a woman aged 18-29 years in good health.

Of note for this clonotype: Germline and junction disagree at one end, which may indicate a read error. The chain uses TRBV27 and TRBJ2-7; TRBD2 matches 11 bases. CDR1 is MNHEY and CDR2 is SMNVEV in the germline V gene (reference sequence). This CDR3 has 14 amino acids. Written as DNA, the CDR3 is TGTGCCAGCAGTTGGGGGACTAGCGGCTACGATCAGTACTTC. As protein: CASSWGTSGYDQYF.

This clonotype was counted ten times or more. The chain is built from TRBV6-5 and TRBJ2-3, with 7 positions matching TRBD2. The CDR3 runs 14 residues. Trimming at V came to 6 bases and at J to 2 bases, leaving 5 bases not matched to a gene. The germline CDR1 and CDR2 sequences are MNHEY and SVGAGI. DNA for the CDR3: TGTGCCAGCAGCGTCGGGACTATCACAGATACGCAGTATTTT. It translates to CASSVGTITDTQYF.

This clonotype occurred a few times. The rearrangement joins TRBV27 to TRBJ2-1; D is uncertain. The J call may be mistaken, given a closer DNA end match to TRBJ2-7. Germline V gene sequence: CDR1 MNHEY, CDR2 SMNVEV (reference sequence). The CDR3 contains 13 residues. The chain's CDR3 is CASSPRAYNEQYF. The CDR3, as DNA: TGTGCCAGCAGTCCTAGGGCATACAATGAGCAGTACTTC.

The chain links TRBV14 to TRBJ1-1; weak D call: TRBD1 (6 bases). V was cut by 0 bases and J by 6 bases, with 17 bases left in between. Germline-derived CDR1 and CDR2 are SGHDN and FVKESK. The CDR3 is 16 amino acids. The CDR3 DNA is TGTGCCAGCAGCCAAGACCAGGGGTTGCGTTTGGCTGAAGCTTTCTTT. It encodes CASSQDQGLRLAEAFF.

The chain recombines TRBV5-1 with TRBJ2-3; TRBD1 matches 7 bases. The CDR3 totals 17 residues. Germline trimming cut 5 bases from V and 3 bases from J; bases unmatched to any gene: 15. Germline CDR1 reads SGHRS; CDR2 reads YFSETQ. The CDR3 region is CASRSYPSTGVTDTQYF. The CDR3 bases are TGCGCCAGCAGGTCCTACCCCTCTACAGGGGTGACAGATACGCAGTATTTT.

The chain couples TRBV5-1 to TRBJ2-3; 11 nucleotides match TRBD2. Germline-derived CDR1 and CDR2 are SGHRS and YFSETQ. Trimming cost V 3 bases and J 3 bases; bases outside gene matches: 6. The CDR3 runs 16 residues. As DNA, the CDR3 is TGCGCCAGCAGCTATCCGACTAGCGGGGATACAGATACGCAGTATTTT. This gives the protein CASSYPTSGDTDTQYF.

The genes are TRBV9 and TRBJ2-1, with D unresolved. The V gene lost 0 bases and the J gene lost 9 bases, with 7 bases spanning the gap. Per germline, CDR1 SGDLS and CDR2 YYNGEE. This CDR3 region has 12 residues. CDR3 amino acids: CASSVDVGEQFF. DNA for the CDR3: TGTGCCAGCAGCGTAGATGTGGGTGAGCAGTTCTTC.

V is TRBV6-2 or TRBV6-3 and J is TRBJ2-4; TRBD1 matches at 7 bases. Gene TRBJ2-7 matches the end of the DNA better, so the J call may be wrong. This CDR3 has 15 residues. Germline V lookup: CDR1 MNHEY, CDR2 SVGEGT. The CDR3 DNA reads TGTGCCAGCAGTTACCTAACAGGGGAATACTACGAGCAGTACTTC. It codes for CASSYLTGEYYEQYF.

The V gene is TRBV6-2 or TRBV6-3, the J gene TRBJ2-5, with D perhaps TRBD1 (6 bases). With the DNA end fitting TRBJ2-7 better, the J assignment may be wrong. The germline CDR1 and CDR2 sequences are MNHEY and SVGEGT. This CDR3 spans 16 amino acids. The CDR3 DNA sequence: TGTGCCAGCAGTTACGACGAGCGGTTAGGACAGTACGAGCAGTACTTC. Its translation: CASSYDERLGQYEQYF.

The chain employs TRBV6-1 and TRBJ2-6, with D uncertain. V was shortened by 2 bases and J by 0 bases, with 8 bases between the two germline ends. Germline V gene lookup returns CDR1 MNHNS and CDR2 SASEGT. The length of the CDR3 is 16 residues. The CDR3 DNA follows: TGTGCCAGCAGTGAAATAGAGAGCTCTGGGGCCAACGTCCTGACTTTC. This encodes CASSEIESSGANVLTF.

The rearrangement links TRBV20-1 to TRBJ1-1; 7 bases are shared with TRBD1. Trimming at V came to 6 bases and at J to 2 bases, leaving 9 bases not matched to a gene. There are 14 residues in the CDR3. Germline V gene sequence: CDR1 DFQATT, CDR2 SNEGSKA (reference sequence). The CDR3 protein is CSAKTGTDNTEAFF. DNA for the CDR3: TGCAGTGCCAAAACCGGGACAGATAACACTGAAGCTTTCTTT.

This rearrangement joins TRBV4-1 to TRBJ2-3; 7 bases line up with TRBD1. Germline trimming cut 8 bases from V and 5 bases from J; bases unmatched to any gene: 7. Germline V gene sequence: CDR1 MGHRA, CDR2 YSYEKL. This CDR3 has 13 residues. The chain's CDR3 is CASQDRTIDTQYF. DNA of the CDR3: TGCGCCAGCCAGGACAGGACGATAGATACGCAGTATTTT.

There are many counts of this clonotype. The chain has TRBV28 and TRBJ2-3; 9 bases agree with TRBD1. V shed 4 bases and J 5 bases; nucleotides not matched to a gene: 10. This CDR3 has 16 amino acids. The V gene's germline CDR1 is MDHEN and CDR2 SYDVKM. CDR3 in DNA: TGTGCCAGCAGTTACTCCGGGACAGGGATAGTAGATACGCAGTATTTT. It yields the protein CASSYSGTGIVDTQYF.

This chain joins TRBV28 and TRBJ2-6, with D unclear. Germline CDR1 is MDHEN and CDR2 is SYDVKM. The CDR3 is made up of 16 amino acids. V was cut by 2 bases and J by 1 base, with 9 bases left in between. CDR3 DNA sequence: TGTGCCAGCAGTTTAATAATGGGGTCTGGGGCCAACGTCCTGACTTTC. As protein: CASSLIMGSGANVLTF.

The rearrangement joins TRBV21-1 to TRBJ1-2; the table's D call, TRBD1, was not checked against the DNA. TRBV21-1 is deemed a pseudogene. This CDR3 has 15 amino acids. The CDR3 nucleotides are TGTGCCAGCAAGTGCGGGACACCAACCTCTTATGGCTACACCTTC. This encodes CASKCGTPTSYGYTF.

CDR3 amino acids: CASSLRPRLGGYNEQYF. CDR3 bases: TGTGCCAGCAGTTTACGCCCGAGGCTGGGCGGCTACAATGAGCAGTACTTC. The rearrangement uses TRBV27 and TRBJ2-7; no clear D gene. Between the trimmed V and J ends, which lost 2 bases and 7 bases, there was a span of 24 bases. CDR1 and CDR2 (germline): MNHEY, SMNVEV (reference sequence). The CDR3 loop spans 17 amino acids.

The table lists this clonotype with a count of one. The chain couples TRBV25-1 to TRBJ2-1; D is undetermined. Trimming stripped 0 bases from V and 2 bases from J, with 11 bases between. This CDR3 has 16 residues. Germline CDR1 is MGHDK and CDR2 is SYGVNS. The CDR3 sequence is CASSEYGYSAYNEQFF. The DNA for the CDR3 is TGTGCCAGCAGTGAATACGGCTACAGTGCCTACAATGAGCAGTTCTTC.

The rearrangement uses TRBV27 and TRBJ1-5; 9 bases map to TRBD1. V lost 6 bases and J lost 1; bases outside the gene matches: 4. This CDR3 region has 15 residues. The germline CDR1 and CDR2 sequences are MNHEY and SMNVEV (reference sequence). The CDR3 loop is CASSRQGVSNQPQHF. CDR3 in DNA: TGTGCCAGCAGCAGACAGGGGGTAAGCAATCAGCCCCAGCATTTT.